What follows describes a single TCR beta chain. Antigen specificity is unknown. CDR3 length: 15 amino acids. The germline CDR1 and CDR2 sequences are MNHEY and SVGAGI. V shed 4 bases and J 0 bases; nucleotides not matched to a gene: 3. This specimen comes from a study of T cell responses to AZD1222 COVID-19 vaccine. Whole-study findings and limits: White British ancestry dominated among donors, who included more females, and clonal diversity was possibly underestimated.

Libraries were prepared by immunoSEQ multiplex PCR; TCRdb keeps only in-frame clonotypes and omits some of them. Of under 150,000 clones listed, over 90% are singletons. The specimen was peripheral blood, collected 28 days after the second AZD1222 dose. The sequence derives from an adult who received the AZD1222 COVID-19 vaccine. The chain uses TRBV6-5 and TRBJ2-1; the match to TRBD2 covers 7 bases. CDR3 sequence (DNA): TGTGCCAGCAGTTTAGCGGGCAGCTCCTACAATGAGCAGTTCTTC. Its translation: CASSLAGSSYNEQFF.